The rows below give T cell receptor beta chains drawn from one sample of a study of blood T cell repertoires in COVID-19. Sequencing used immunoSEQ multiplex PCR; TCRdb keeps in-frame clones, though not all of them. The sample shows over 35,000 clones, around 94% of them seen only once. The sample was peripheral blood. The receptors originated from a middle-aged man with active COVID-19. Both conserved end residues are part of each CDR3. The D gene is left open where the match is weak. Size is stated for part of the rows, as once, few or many counts, or as a class when the clone is expanded.

CASSDRGFSSYNEQFF	TGTGCCAGCAGTGATAGGGGGTTTAGCTCCTACAATGAGCAGTTCTTC	.	.	TRBV6-1	TRBJ2-1
CASSLSAGGGNTEAFF	TGCGCCAGCAGCTTGTCGGCAGGGGGAGGGAACACTGAAGCTTTCTTT	.	TRBD1	TRBV5-1	TRBJ1-1
CASSPLQGSTGELFF	TGCGCCAGCAGCCCCTTACAGGGAAGTACCGGGGAGCTGTTTTTT	.	.	TRBV5-1	TRBJ2-2
CASSKLAGYKDTQYF	TGTGCCAGCAGTAAGCTAGCGGGGTATAAAGATACGCAGTATTTT	few	TRBD2	TRBV6-5	TRBJ2-3
CASSPGTGSNTEAFF	TGCGCCAGCAGTCCCGGGACAGGCTCGAACACTGAAGCTTTCTTT	.	TRBD1	TRBV10-1	TRBJ1-1
CASSRDFSTDTQYF	TGTGCCAGCAGCCGGGACTTTAGCACAGATACGCAGTATTTT	.	.	TRBV7-2	TRBJ2-3
CASNSAGRAAGELFF	TGCGCCAGCAACTCTGCGGGGAGGGCCGCCGGGGAGCTGTTTTTT	.	TRBD2	TRBV5-1	TRBJ2-2
CASSIEVPGLAGQETQYF	TGTGCCAGTAGTATAGAGGTACCGGGACTAGCGGGACAAGAGACCCAGTACTTC	.	TRBD2	TRBV19	TRBJ2-5
CASSPGPGTGEIYNQPQHF	TGTGCCAGCAGCCCAGGACCCGGTACAGGTGAAATTTACAATCAGCCCCAGCATTTT	.	.	TRBV3-1/TRBV3-2	TRBJ1-5
CASRGQSGTDYNEQFF	TGTGCCAGCAGAGGTCAGTCGGGGACAGACTACAATGAGCAGTTCTTC	few	TRBD1	TRBV2	TRBJ2-1
CASSLRTGTGTGELFF	TGTGCCAGCAGCTTACGGACAGGGACGGGCACCGGGGAGCTGTTTTTT	few	TRBD1	TRBV7-3	TRBJ2-2
CASSLLRSQGTINQPQHF	TGTGCCAGCAGTTTATTAAGGTCTCAGGGAACTATCAATCAGCCCCAGCATTTT	.	.	TRBV28	TRBJ1-5
CASSSPGLASFEQFF	TGTGCCAGCAGTTCTCCGGGACTAGCCTCGTTTGAGCAGTTCTTC	.	TRBD2	TRBV6-5	TRBJ2-1
CASSIGRGLNTEAFF	TGTGCCAGCAGTATCGGGAGGGGGCTTAACACTGAAGCTTTCTTT	.	TRBD1	TRBV2	TRBJ1-1